This T cell receptor (beta chain) is drawn from a study of cytomegalovirus exposure and HLA in healthy donors (dated by TCRdb to between 2016 and 2019). For the study in its entirety: An earlier analysis of a few hundred of the donors reported about 280 Gb of sequence data and 100 million to 120 million unique TCR beta sequences obtained from around 190 million T cells. Approximately 300 gigabases of sequencing data and approximately 92 million unique TCR sequences made up an early release that covered fewer than 650 HLA-typed donors. Of the roughly 420 genotyped donors, less than 90% were placed in the genetic ancestry cluster associated with self-reported Caucasian donors. The study was designed to test whether signatures of past pathogen exposure could be identified by cataloging public T cell receptors. The study profiled the T cell repertoires of approximately 700 subjects by immunosequencing and related them to cytomegalovirus serostatus. A separate validation cohort of 100 to 150 different subjects was used in addition to the roughly 700-subject first cohort. To predict cytomegalovirus infection status, the study combined high-throughput TCR immunosequencing, statistical association of individual TCRs with disease status, and machine learning. To study patterns of TCR occurrence, a later analysis re-analyzed previously published TCR beta repertoires from 700 or so donors and added high-resolution HLA genotyping. Rather than using new phenotypic data, the later analysis identified candidate immune exposures from TCR beta sequences and from how often those sequences occurred across donors. An earlier analysis of roughly 600 of the donors used high-throughput TCR beta sequencing to judge whether each TCR beta V gene segment behaved as functional or pseudogenic. Alongside the repertoire data, information on donor age, sex, ethnicity and CMV serostatus was compiled. A later genetic analysis took genome-wide SNP genotypes for 398 of the 666 donors and used that subset as a discovery cohort. All discovery cohort repertoires had been generated using a single sequencing platform. Both class I and class II loci were covered by HLA typing, at four-digit resolution. The number of donors typed differed by locus, with roughly 620-630 for A, B, C, DRB1 and DQB1, around 500 for DQA1, approximately 580 for DPA1, and 450 to 480 for DPB1. Because of strong linkage in the cohort, roughly five DR-DQ haplotypes were treated as single units for association and clustering. Across approximately 400 genotyped donors of the cohort, an average of about 240,000 unique TCR beta nucleotide sequences per donor were sequenced, and roughly 17% of those sequences were non-productive. The paper as a whole reports these results and caveats: In both the original and validation cohorts, the classifier was reported to diagnose cytomegalovirus status with high specificity and sensitivity. The study gave a list of more than 150 TCR beta chains associated with cytomegalovirus. According to a later analysis, TCR association rates differed among HLA loci, with DRB1 alleles showing the most associated TCRs and HLA-C alleles showing the fewest. Broadly in line with IMGT annotations, most TCR beta V segments showed up in productive rearrangements about 87% or about 30% of the time in an earlier analysis of 587 of the donors. In a later genetic analysis, fewer N-insertions in productive TCRs were reported among donors in an Asian-associated ancestry cluster than the roughly 640-donor mean. Immune exposure information for the cohort was limited to CMV serostatus. Because counts were too low, some 17 rarely observed V segments, including chromosome 9 orphons, were left out of the earlier analysis of several hundred of the donors. Three of the identified cytomegalovirus-associated TCR beta chains were confirmed in vitro to be specific for cytomegalovirus antigens. A cluster of highly shared sequence variants was judged likely to be a technical artifact of the sequencing pipeline. In a later analysis, 16,951 TCR beta sequences were associated with specific HLA alleles at a false discovery rate of 0.05. Because the 87-base-pair reads could not distinguish some IMGT-functional V segments, including TRBV6-2 and TRBV6-3, those segments were excluded. In a later analysis, HLA-associated TCR beta chains showed more clonal expansion and lower generation probabilities than non-associated chains that were equally common. It was suggested by the authors that the approach could potentially be generalized to other disease states and immunological phenotypes. A later analysis found that most CMV-associated TCR beta chains appeared HLA-restricted, with HLA associations seemingly driven largely by CMV exposure. Strong co-occurrence of HLA alleles, especially DR and DQ, made assigning TCR associations to individual alleles difficult. Most TCR sequences were seen in very few donors, while some public TCRs were found in many individuals. According to a later analysis, parvovirus B19, influenza, CMV and Epstein-Barr virus appeared linked to several top co-occurrence clusters. Because HLA typing was unavailable for some donors at each locus, only the typed subset was used in association tests. A further reported finding was that TCR beta sequences accurately predicted the HLA-A and HLA-B alleles for most subjects in the first cohort. V-gene and J-gene trimming of TCR beta chains was associated with a missense DCLRE1C variant in a later genetic analysis, and the association was replicated in an independent cohort. In this cohort, only TCR beta chains were sequenced, and detectable features were limited by the absence of alpha or paired-chain data. Presence/absence analyses assumed roughly uniform sequencing depth across donors, an assumption that may not hold. Linkage disequilibrium might explain the correlated functional status among segregating V segments, but an unknown experimental factor could not be excluded.

Concerning this clone: What this receptor recognizes is not known. The record has no base qualities; no much larger clone is one base away.

Via the germline V gene, CDR1 is SGHTA and CDR2 FQGNSA. The junction carries 16 bases between V and J, which are trimmed by 2 bases and 6 bases respectively. The CDR3 spans 15 residues, from the cysteine through the phenylalanine. Only CDR3 DNA is held: 45 bases, read in frame from base 1. The receptor library was made with the immunoSEQ multiplex PCR assay. For the multiplex PCR, a mixture combining 60 forward primers for TCR Vbeta segments and 13 reverse primers for TCR Jbeta segments was used. The CDR3 region of rearranged TCR beta genes was amplified from genomic DNA with a multiplex PCR assay. Amplified TCR beta libraries were sequenced as 87-base-pair reads on the Illumina HiSeq System. The authors' pipeline ran thus. In a later analysis, some 80 million unique TCR beta chains were counted across the roughly 700 repertoires, and roughly 10 million of these chains were shared by at least two donors. A nearest-neighbor algorithm error-corrected the raw reads and collapsed the reads into unique sequences, merging closely related sequences to remove PCR and sequencing errors. V, D and J gene segments were assigned by aligning CDR3 sequences to IMGT reference sequences. For a sequence to be retained, a match of at least six nucleotides was required to both a V gene segment and a J gene segment. A rearrangement was called productive if the CDR3 had no stop codons and remained in frame with V and J, and every other rearrangement was called non-productive. Following IMGT convention, CDR3 was defined as the stretch from the second conserved V-encoded cysteine to the conserved J-encoded phenylalanine. The earlier analysis of fewer than 750 of the donors excluded sequences that lacked an unambiguous match to a single V gene segment. An earlier analysis of a few hundred of the donors classified V segments as functional when productive rearrangements were above 56.7% and as segregating when the standard deviation between donors was above 5%. A statistical classification framework was developed to diagnose cytomegalovirus status using the catalog of TCR beta chain sequences. In a later analysis, V and J genes were assigned by comparing TCR nucleotide sequences against IMGT/GENE-DB human TR gene sequences. The TCRdist pipeline was used in a later analysis to assign CDR3 sequences and most-parsimonious VDJ recombination scenarios. In a later analysis, each TCR beta chain was defined by its CDR3 amino acid sequence together with its V-gene family, and reads lacking a unique V-gene family were excluded. As a way to deal with suspected cross-contamination and a sequencing artifact, a later analysis dropped hundreds of nucleotide sequences that were highly shared and had low generation probability. In a later analysis, a clonal expansion index for each public chain was calculated from normalized within-repertoire ranks of inferred template counts. A later analysis computed generation probabilities with a VDJ recombination model fitted to out-of-frame rearrangements, and checked the results against IGoR. A later analysis scored TCR-TCR, TCR-HLA and TCR-CMV co-occurrence with hypergeometric tests, applying a repertoire-size bias correction to TCR pairs. False discovery rates were estimated in a later analysis by permuting HLA or CMV assignments 20 times. A later analysis grouped co-occurring TCRs with DBSCAN, adding TCRdist sequence similarity when clustering within HLA-allele-positive subsets. For co-occurrence clustering, repertoires with fewer than 30,000 or more than 120,000 public chains were excluded, along with about five repertoires with anomalous nucleotide sharing. In TCRdb, the immuneACCESS table is reduced to in-frame sequences with V and J assigned. These tables do not hold every clone; where another copy was compared, an unresolved V gene accounts for under half, and the others remain unexplained. Clone size and the V and J calls come from that table; the DNA yielded D and trimming. The sample table shows around 98,000 clones, and roughly 77% are seen once. The ten largest clones take up approximately 1.4% of the sample.

The cohort comprised around 690 healthy bone marrow donors. At the time of sampling, all cohort members were nominally healthy, though unrecorded immune exposures were likely present. The donor was CMV seronegative and belonged to the group of around 400 seronegative cohort members. Every donor gave a peripheral blood sample, and the peripheral blood mononuclear cells from that sample were used for TCR beta sequencing. The Qiagen DNeasy Blood Extraction Kit was used to extract genomic DNA from the blood cell samples. The chain is made from TRBV7-2 and TRBJ1-2; matching of 5 bases hints at TRBD1 as the D gene. The receptor comes from a man aged 35-49 years in good health and CMV-seronegative. Specimen: PBMCs. The sequence in DNA is TGTGCCAGCAGCTTAATGGCAGGGCAGTCCAATGGCTACACCTTC. Translated, this gives CASSLMAGQSNGYTF.